This T cell receptor (beta chain) was identified in a study of glioma-infiltrating T cells after dendritic cell vaccination. Looking at the study overall: Three intradermal dendritic cell vaccine injections were given every two weeks.

Germline values: CDR1 DFQATT, CDR2 SNEGSKA (reference sequence). The trim removed 5 bases at V and 10 bases at J, leaving 4 bases unmatched. This CDR3 has 11 amino acids. This sample's time point: after dendritic cell vaccination, including at tumor progression/relapse. Only patients with spare fresh-frozen tumor and over two years of follow-up were included. TCRB CDR3 was amplified from 2 ug genomic DNA or less. The primer mix had 60 V beta and 13 J beta primers. Method: immunoSEQ multiplex PCR; TCRdb's copy keeps in-frame clones and lacks some. The table lists tens of thousands of clones, around nine tenths of them singletons.

V usage is TRBV20-1 and J usage is TRBJ1-4; 7 nucleotides agree with TRBD1. The material sequenced was blood, taken after dendritic cell vaccination. The receptor comes from a human donor with glioblastoma. As DNA, the CDR3 is TGCAGTGCTGAGACAGGGCTAAAACTGTTTTTT. Residues: CSAETGLKLFF.